This is a list of T cell receptor beta chains from one sample in a study of T-cell reconstitution after alpha-beta-depleted transplantation in children. From the PCR reads, TCRdb called clonotypes with MiXCR, one entry per CDR3 protein. The sample has more than 550,000 distinct CDR3 sequences, about 10% seen once; the top ten hold about 4.2%. The input for sequencing was PBMCs from the stem cell graft donor, taken from the stem cell graft. These receptors all come from a human donor who donated a stem cell graft to a child with acute myeloid leukemia. The CDR3 runs from the conserved cysteine through the conserved F or W. Each record gives: clone size, J gene, D gene, V gene, CDR3 DNA, CDR3 protein. D genes are given only for firm matches. The size of a clone is reported for some rows only, either as once, few or many, or as a class for expanded clones.

>few|TRBJ2-5|NA|TRBV5-1
TGCGCCAGCAGCTTGCGTGCAGGAGCACAAGAGACCCAGTACTTC
CASSLRAGAQETQYF
>NA|TRBJ2-1|TRBD2|TRBV9
TGTGCCAGCAGCGTAGATCGAGTTCGGGGACTAGCGGCCCGGAGGTCCTACAATGAGCAGTTCTTC
CASSVDRVRGLAARRSYNEQFF
>NA|TRBJ2-5|TRBD2|TRBV30
TGTGCCTGGAGTGTATTTGTCCTAGCGGGGAGAGGGTTGGAGACCCAGTACTTC
CAWSVFVLAGRGLETQYF
>many|TRBJ2-1|NA|TRBV28
TGTGCCAGCAGTTTGCCGGGGGGCGCTGGTTACAATGAGCAGTTCTTC
CASSLPGGAGYNEQFF
>NA|TRBJ2-3|TRBD1|TRBV20-1
TGCAGTGCTAGAGTGTGGACAGGCAAAGATACGCAGTATTTT
CSARVWTGKDTQYF
>many|TRBJ1-5|TRBD1|TRBV6-2/TRBV6-3
TGTGCCAGCAGTTACTTGGGGGAGCTTGGAGGGGGCCCGTATAGCAATCAGCCCCAGCATTTT
CASSYLGELGGGPYSNQPQHF
>few|TRBJ2-3|NA|TRBV13
TGTGCCAGCAGCCTGCGGGGAGGCCCCATGGATACGCAGTATTTT
CASSLRGGPMDTQYF
>NA|TRBJ2-7|TRBD1|TRBV7-9
TGTGCCAGCAGCCCGACAGGGGTTCCGACATACGAGCAGTACTTC
CASSPTGVPTYEQYF
>few|TRBJ2-4|TRBD1|TRBV30
TGTGCCTGGAGTTTCCGCGGACAGGGCCTAACCAAAAACATTCAGTACTTC
CAWSFRGQGLTKNIQYF
>many|TRBJ2-7|TRBD2|TRBV4-2
TGTGCCAGCAGCCACCGAGGGAGCGGGGACTACGAGCAGTACTTC
CASSHRGSGDYEQYF
>NA|TRBJ2-3|TRBD1|TRBV29-1
TGCAGCGCTCGGACAGGACCCACAGATACGCAGTATTTT
CSARTGPTDTQYF
>many|TRBJ2-2|NA|TRBV24-1
TGTGCCACCAGTGATTTGAAACAAAACACCGGGGAGCTGTTTTTT
CATSDLKQNTGELFF
>NA|TRBJ1-1|NA|TRBV6-5
TGTGCCAGCAGTTACGGGGGGGGCCACACTGAAGCTTTCTTT
CASSYGGGHTEAFF
>NA|TRBJ1-6|NA|TRBV6-5
TGTGCCAGCAGTTATGGGGGTTTGAATTCACCCCTCCACTTT
CASSYGGLNSPLHF
>NA|TRBJ2-7|NA|TRBV6-2/TRBV6-3
TGTGCCAGCAGCCTAGCGAGGCCCTTGGGCGAGCAGTACTTC
CASSLARPLGEQYF
>NA|TRBJ2-7|TRBD2|TRBV6-5
TGTGCCAGCAGTCCTCGACTAGCCCACGAGCAGTACTTC
CASSPRLAHEQYF
>few|TRBJ2-7|NA|TRBV7-9
TGTGCCAGCAGCTCGCTCAGGGGTCACTCCTACGAGCAGTACTTC
CASSSLRGHSYEQYF
>few|TRBJ2-7|NA|TRBV15
TGTGCCACCAGCAGGCCCACAGGCTGGACCTCCTACGAGCAGTACTTC
CATSRPTGWTSYEQYF
>NA|TRBJ2-7|TRBD1|TRBV5-1
TGCGCCAGCAGCTGGGGACAGGTAGACTCCTACGAGCAGTACTTC
CASSWGQVDSYEQYF
>many|TRBJ2-7|TRBD1|TRBV7-9
TGTGCCAGCACCCGGACAGGGTCCTACGAGCAGTACTTC
CASTRTGSYEQYF
>few|TRBJ2-7|NA|TRBV5-1
TGCGCCAGCAGCTTAGACCCACTGAGCTCCTACGAGCAGTACTTC
CASSLDPLSSYEQYF
>NA|TRBJ2-7|TRBD2|TRBV4-3
TGCGCCAGCAGCCAAGGCCCTTCTAGCGGGAGGGCCGCCTACGAGCAGTACTTC
CASSQGPSSGRAAYEQYF
>many|TRBJ1-2|TRBD1|TRBV28
TGTGCCAGCAGTTTCGAGGGACAGGGAACTTCTAACTATGGCTACACCTTC
CASSFEGQGTSNYGYTF
>NA|TRBJ2-3|TRBD1|TRBV7-6
TGTGCCAGCAGCTCAGAGGGGGCTAGGTTCACAGATACGCAGTATTTT
CASSSEGARFTDTQYF
>few|TRBJ2-1|TRBD2|TRBV12-3/TRBV12-4
TGTGCCAGCAGTTTAGCGAACATTTGGACTAGTCCCCTGACCTACAATGAGCAGTTCTTC
CASSLANIWTSPLTYNEQFF
>many|TRBJ2-1|TRBD2|TRBV29-1
TGCAGCGCAATGGGACTAGCGGGCGACAATGAGCAGTTCTTC
CSAMGLAGDNEQFF
>NA|TRBJ1-2|NA|TRBV20-1
TGCAGTGCTAGGGACACCGCCAACTATGGCTACACCTTC
CSARDTANYGYTF
>NA|TRBJ2-2|TRBD2|TRBV5-6
TGTGCCAGCAGTTATGGACTAGCGGGAAACTCAGCCGGGGAGCTGTTTTTT
CASSYGLAGNSAGELFF
>few|TRBJ2-7|TRBD2|TRBV5-1
TGCGCCAGCAGCTTGGTTCCAGCGGGGCCCTACGAGCAGTACTTC
CASSLVPAGPYEQYF
>few|TRBJ1-5|NA|TRBV7-9
TGTGCCAGCAGCCAACTTCAGCAGCCCCAGCATTTT
CASSQLQQPQHF
>many|TRBJ1-1|NA|TRBV7-3
TGTGCCAGCACCAAACTACCCGGCACTGAAGCTTTCTTT
CASTKLPGTEAFF
>few|TRBJ2-5|NA|TRBV7-6
TGTGCCAGCAGCTTAGTTGCGGCGGGAACTGAGACCCAGTACTTC
CASSLVAAGTETQYF
>many|TRBJ2-3|NA|TRBV29-1
TGCAGCGTCTCCTCCAGGGTTGGCGCAGATACGCAGTATTTT
CSVSSRVGADTQYF
>NA|TRBJ2-5|TRBD2|TRBV10-3
TGTGCCATCAGTGGGCCGTCACTAGCGGGAGGCGTGGAGACCCAGTACTTC
CAISGPSLAGGVETQYF
>many|TRBJ1-1|TRBD1|TRBV6-5
TGTGCCAGCAGTTATAGGACAGGGGGCACTGAAGCTTTCTTT
CASSYRTGGTEAFF
>few|TRBJ1-3|NA|TRBV20-1
TGCAGTGTTGTGGGTGGAAACACCATATATTTT
CSVVGGNTIYF
>few|TRBJ1-2|NA|TRBV29-1
TGCAGCGTCCGTGGAGAGGGCTACACCTTC
CSVRGEGYTF